Below, one T cell receptor beta chain is given with its context. This clonotype was detected a few times. The antigen it recognizes is unknown. Base qualities are not recorded, but no much larger clone differs from it by a single base. The sample is drawn from a study of T-cell memory formation after mild COVID-19 (dated by TCRdb to about 2021). Notes on the research overall: TCR sequence clusters from the two donors were largely donor specific. Longitudinal TCRalpha and TCRbeta repertoire sequencing tracked T-cell clones expanding and contracting after mild COVID-19 in a couple of donors. The cohort comprised two young, previously healthy adult volunteers, one female and one male. Findings and caveats that apply to the study as a whole: Balanced CD4/CD8 phenotypes were observed for clones contracting from day 15 to 85, whereas a bias towards CD4+ was observed for a second wave of clones expanding from day 15 to 37. Contracting CD4+ clones were located mainly in the CM and EM memory subsets, whereas CD8+ clones were found to be enriched in EMRA. Whether the second-wave clones peaking on day 37 were SARS-CoV-2 specific was not confirmed. Some responding clones were detected in pre-infection memory, which suggested that pre-existing cross-reactive memory T cells had joined the SARS-CoV-2 response. Only a couple of mild cases were covered by the study, and larger cohorts that include severe cases with pre-infection samples were considered necessary.

PBMCs were isolated by Ficoll-Paque density gradient centrifugation. The CDR3 measures 14 amino acids from cysteine to phenylalanine. Here the CDR3 DNA is all that survives: 42 bases in frame from base 1. Reading the germline V gene gives CDR1 SGHRS and CDR2 YFSETQ. V and J lose 0 bases and 8 bases, and a span of 12 bases separates them. Sequencing used an Illumina NovaSeq 6000. TCRalpha and TCRbeta cDNA libraries were constructed by 5'RACE with constant-segment primers, with sample barcodes and unique molecular identifiers being introduced. RNA was extracted from every sample with Trizol reagent. The libraries were amplified in two PCR steps, and the second step added a second sample barcode and Illumina TruSeq adapters. The libraries were sequenced on an Illumina NovaSeq using 2 x 150 bp paired-end reads. The paper's processing steps were these. Reads were demultiplexed and collapsed into UMI-guided consensus sequences with migec v1.2.7. Using mixcr v2.1.11, the UMI consensuses were aligned to TRA and TRB V and J templates and assembled into clonotypes. Clonotypes were classified as expanded or contracted when called significant by both edgeR and NoisET, with noise models trained on biological replicates. For edgeR calls, the cutoffs were a false discovery rate-adjusted p below 0.01 and a log2 fold-change threshold of 1. As an exploratory analysis of dynamics, PCA with hierarchical clustering was applied to max-normalized trajectories of the 1000 most abundant clonotypes. The CD4 or CD8 phenotype of responding clones was assigned using the separately sequenced CD4+ and CD8+ repertoires. The public reads were reanalyzed by TCRdb: fastp trimming at Q25, MiXCR alignment, in-frame beta chains only. Duplicate CDR3 protein sequences are folded into a single record with the most common DNA and genes. TCRdb, not the authors, supplied the V and J calls. The sample table holds around 320,000 distinct CDR3 sequences, of which 28% were seen once. Approximately 15% of the sample is taken by the ten largest.

The chain was built from TRBV5-1 and TRBJ2-4; the D region may be TRBD1 or TRBD2, each matching 5 bases equally. Sequencing input: PBMCs or a T cell subset sorted from them (not recorded which). This receptor was taken from an adult woman who had mild COVID-19 (a few samples of this study predate the infection). The sample titles of this study are shuffled in the database, so cell type and time point are left out; the donor was told from shared clones. Here the CDR3 is given as CASSLAPGQDIQYF. The DNA reads as follows: TGCGCCAGCAGCTTGGCTCCGGGGCAAGACATTCAGTACTTC.